This T cell receptor beta chain originates from a study of patients and donors after allogeneic stem cell transplantation. TCRdb re-analysed the RT-PCR reads in MiXCR, keeping a single row per CDR3 protein. The repertoire holds approximately 430,000 distinct CDR3 sequences, roughly 16% seen once, with around 7.2% in the top ten. The germline gives CDR1 SEHNR, CDR2 FQNEAQ (reference sequence). The CDR3 runs 15 residues. The germline V and J ends were trimmed by 0 bases and 0 bases, with 8 bases remaining between them. The origin of this receptor is a human donor who was either an allogeneic HSCT recipient or a stem cell or donor lymphocyte infusion donor (not recorded which). It is not recorded whose cells these are; they may come from a transplant donor. The sample taken for sequencing was blood, either unsorted or a sorted T cell fraction (not recorded which). This chain uses TRBV7-9 with TRBJ1-2, with D possibly matching TRBD1 (5 bases). Here the CDR3 reads CASSLAGTPNYGYTF. The CDR3 DNA reads TGTGCCAGCAGCTTAGCCGGGACTCCTAACTATGGCTACACCTTC.